This TCR beta chain was recorded in a study of blood T cell repertoires in COVID-19. Across the study: PBMCs, B-cell-depleted T cells, or T cells were the source of the cDNA or gDNA that made up the material.

Sequenced by immunoSEQ multiplex PCR; TCRdb stores in-frame clones only, minus some. The sample lists over 85,000 clones; approximately 85% were seen once. Seattle-derived patients entered the study during active infection and were followed longitudinally. This clone was seen more than once but under ten times. Sequences were obtained from peripheral blood. This receptor was obtained from an elderly woman with COVID-19, enrolled during active disease.

In DNA form, the CDR3 reads TGTGCCAGCAGCACACAGAACACCGGGGAGCTGTTTTTT. Protein sequence: CASSTQNTGELFF. This rearrangement joins TRBV5-4 to TRBJ2-2; D is uncertain. The CDR3 is 13 amino acids. V lost 4 bases and J 1 base, leaving 5 bases between the germline ends. Germline V CDR1 and CDR2: SGHNT, YYREEE (reference sequence).